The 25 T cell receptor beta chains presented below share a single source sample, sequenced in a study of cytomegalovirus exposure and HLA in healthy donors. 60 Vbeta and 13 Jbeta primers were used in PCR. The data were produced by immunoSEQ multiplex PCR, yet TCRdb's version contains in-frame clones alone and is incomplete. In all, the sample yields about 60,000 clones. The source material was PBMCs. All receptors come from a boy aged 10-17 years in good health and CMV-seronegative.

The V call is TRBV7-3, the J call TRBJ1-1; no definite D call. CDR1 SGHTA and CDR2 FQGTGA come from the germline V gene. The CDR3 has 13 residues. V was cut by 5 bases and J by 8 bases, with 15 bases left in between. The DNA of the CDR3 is TGTGCCAGCAGCCCTTTAGGCGGAGGAGAAGCTTTCTTT. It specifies CASSPLGGGEAFF.

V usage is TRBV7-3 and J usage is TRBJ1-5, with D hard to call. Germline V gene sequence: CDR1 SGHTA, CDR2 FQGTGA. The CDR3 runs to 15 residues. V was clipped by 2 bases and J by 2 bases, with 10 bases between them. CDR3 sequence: CASSLGQWGNQPQHF. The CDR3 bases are TGTGCCAGCAGCTTAGGGCAATGGGGCAATCAGCCCCAGCATTTT.

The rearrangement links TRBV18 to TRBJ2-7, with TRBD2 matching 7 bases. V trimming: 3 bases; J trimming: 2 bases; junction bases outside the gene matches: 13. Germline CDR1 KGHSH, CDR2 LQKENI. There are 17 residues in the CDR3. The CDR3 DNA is TGTGCCAGCTCACCGCAAAGGATCGGACTAGGGGCCTACGAGCAGTACTTC. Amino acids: CASSPQRIGLGAYEQYF.

The CDR3 region has the DNA TGTGCCAGCAGCGCGCACCGAGGGGGAGAGCAGTACTTC. Translated, it gives CASSAHRGGEQYF. The chain recombines TRBV9 with TRBJ2-7; a weak D match, TRBD1 (6 bases). CDR1 is SGDLS, CDR2 YYNGEE, per germline. V was clipped by 3 bases and J by 7 bases, with 14 bases between them. The CDR3 has 13 amino acids.

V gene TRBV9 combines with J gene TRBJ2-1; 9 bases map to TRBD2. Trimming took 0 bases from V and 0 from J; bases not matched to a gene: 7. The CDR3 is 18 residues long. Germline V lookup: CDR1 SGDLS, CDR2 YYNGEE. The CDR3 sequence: CASSVEGGSGSSYNEQFF. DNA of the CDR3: TGTGCCAGCAGCGTAGAGGGTGGTAGCGGGAGCTCCTACAATGAGCAGTTCTTC.

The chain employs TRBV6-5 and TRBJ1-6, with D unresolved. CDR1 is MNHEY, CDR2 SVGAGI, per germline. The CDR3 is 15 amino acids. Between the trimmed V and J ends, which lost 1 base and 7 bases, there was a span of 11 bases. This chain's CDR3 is CASSYYVRGNSPLHF. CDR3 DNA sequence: TGTGCCAGCAGTTACTATGTCAGAGGAAATTCACCCCTCCACTTT.

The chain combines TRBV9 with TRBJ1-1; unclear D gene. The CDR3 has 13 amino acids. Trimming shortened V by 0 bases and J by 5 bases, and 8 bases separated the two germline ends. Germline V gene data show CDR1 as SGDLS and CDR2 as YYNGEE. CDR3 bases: TGTGCCAGCAGCGTAGAAGGAGGGACTGAAGCTTTCTTT. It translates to CASSVEGGTEAFF.

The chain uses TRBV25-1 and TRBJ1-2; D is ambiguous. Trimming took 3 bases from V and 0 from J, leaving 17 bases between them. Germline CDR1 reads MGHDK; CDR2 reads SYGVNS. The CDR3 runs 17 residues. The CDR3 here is CASSDLNGRTSNYGYTF. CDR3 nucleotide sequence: TGTGCCAGCAGTGATCTTAATGGTAGGACTTCTAACTATGGCTACACCTTC.

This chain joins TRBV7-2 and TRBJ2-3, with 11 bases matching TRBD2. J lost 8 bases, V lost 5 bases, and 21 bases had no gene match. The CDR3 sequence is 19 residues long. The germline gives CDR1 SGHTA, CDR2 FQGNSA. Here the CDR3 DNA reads TGTGCCAGCAGCCTTACCCCCGGGACTAGCGGAGGAGACCCAGGTACGCAGTATTTT. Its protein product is CASSLTPGTSGGDPGTQYF.

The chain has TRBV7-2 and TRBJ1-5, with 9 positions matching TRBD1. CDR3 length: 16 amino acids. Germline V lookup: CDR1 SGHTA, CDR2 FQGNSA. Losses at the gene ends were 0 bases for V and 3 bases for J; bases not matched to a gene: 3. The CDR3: CASSLAGTGNNQPQHF. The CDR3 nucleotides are TGTGCCAGCAGCTTAGCCGGGACAGGGAACAATCAGCCCCAGCATTTT.

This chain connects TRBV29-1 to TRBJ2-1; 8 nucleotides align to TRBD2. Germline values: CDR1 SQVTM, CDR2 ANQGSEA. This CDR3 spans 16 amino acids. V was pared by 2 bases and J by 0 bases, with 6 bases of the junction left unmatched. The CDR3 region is CSVETAGASSYNEQFF. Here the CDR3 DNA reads TGCAGCGTTGAAACAGCGGGGGCGAGCTCCTACAATGAGCAGTTCTTC.

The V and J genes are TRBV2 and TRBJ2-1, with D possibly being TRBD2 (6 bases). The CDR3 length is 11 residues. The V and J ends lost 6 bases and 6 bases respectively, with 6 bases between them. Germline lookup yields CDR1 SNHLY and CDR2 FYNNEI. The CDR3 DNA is TGTGCCAGCAGGGGGGGCAATGAGCAGTTCTTC. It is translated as CASRGGNEQFF. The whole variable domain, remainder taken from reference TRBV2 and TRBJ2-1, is EPEVTQTPSHQVTQMGQEVILRCVPISNHLYFYWYRQILGQKVEFLVSFYNNEISEKSEIFDDQFSVERPDGSNFTLKIRSTKLEDSAMYFCASRGGNEQFFGPGTRLTVL.

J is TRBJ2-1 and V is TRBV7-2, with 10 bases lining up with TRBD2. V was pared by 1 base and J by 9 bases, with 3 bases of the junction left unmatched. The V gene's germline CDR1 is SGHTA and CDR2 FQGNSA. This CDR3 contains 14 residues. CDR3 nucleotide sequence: TGTGCCAGCAGCTTAGGAGGGACTAGCGTTGAGCAGTTCTTC. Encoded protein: CASSLGGTSVEQFF.

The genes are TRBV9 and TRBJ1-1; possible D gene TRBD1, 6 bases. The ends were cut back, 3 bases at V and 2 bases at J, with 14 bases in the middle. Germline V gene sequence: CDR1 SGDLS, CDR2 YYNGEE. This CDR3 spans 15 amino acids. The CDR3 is CASSGTPGVNTEAFF. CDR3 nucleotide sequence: TGTGCCAGCAGCGGGACCCCAGGGGTTAACACTGAAGCTTTCTTT.

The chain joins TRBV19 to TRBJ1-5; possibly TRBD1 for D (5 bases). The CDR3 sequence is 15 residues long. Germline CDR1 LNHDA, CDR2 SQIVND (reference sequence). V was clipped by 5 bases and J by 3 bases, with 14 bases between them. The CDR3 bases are TGTGCCAGTAGTCCGTTCGGAGGGGCCAATCAGCCCCAGCATTTT. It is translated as CASSPFGGANQPQHF.

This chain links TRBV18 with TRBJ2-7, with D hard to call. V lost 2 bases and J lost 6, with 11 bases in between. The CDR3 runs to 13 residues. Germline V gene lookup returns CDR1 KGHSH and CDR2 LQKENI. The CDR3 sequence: CASSPVRISEQYF. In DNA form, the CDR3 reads TGTGCCAGCTCACCAGTCAGGATCTCCGAGCAGTACTTC.

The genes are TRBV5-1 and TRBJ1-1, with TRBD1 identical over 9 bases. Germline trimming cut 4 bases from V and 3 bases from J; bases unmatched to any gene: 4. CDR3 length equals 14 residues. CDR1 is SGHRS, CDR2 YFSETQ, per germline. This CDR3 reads CASSQGQGDTEAFF. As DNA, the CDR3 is TGCGCCAGCAGCCAGGGACAGGGTGACACTGAAGCTTTCTTT. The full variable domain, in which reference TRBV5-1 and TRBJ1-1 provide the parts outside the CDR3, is KAGVTQTPRYLIKTRGQQVTLSCSPISGHRSVSWYQQTPGQGLQFLFEYFSETQRNKGNFPGRFSGRQFSNSRSEMNVSTLELGDSALYLCASSQGQGDTEAFFGQGTRLTVV.

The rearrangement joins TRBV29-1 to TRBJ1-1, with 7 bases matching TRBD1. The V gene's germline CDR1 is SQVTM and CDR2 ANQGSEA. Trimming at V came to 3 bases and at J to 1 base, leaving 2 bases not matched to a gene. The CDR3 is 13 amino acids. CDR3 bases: TGCAGCGTTGAGGAGGGGGCGAACACTGAAGCTTTCTTT. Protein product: CSVEEGANTEAFF.

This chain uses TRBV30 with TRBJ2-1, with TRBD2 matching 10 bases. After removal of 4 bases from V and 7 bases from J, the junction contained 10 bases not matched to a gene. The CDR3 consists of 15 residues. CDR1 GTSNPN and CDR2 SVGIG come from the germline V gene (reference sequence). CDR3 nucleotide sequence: TGTGCCTGGAAGCGACTAGCGGGCGGTAGTAATGAGCAGTTCTTC. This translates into CAWKRLAGGSNEQFF.

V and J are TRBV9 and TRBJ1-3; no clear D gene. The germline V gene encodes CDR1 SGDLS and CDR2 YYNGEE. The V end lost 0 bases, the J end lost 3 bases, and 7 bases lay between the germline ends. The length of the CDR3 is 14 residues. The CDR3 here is CASSVGVIGNTIYF. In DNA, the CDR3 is TGTGCCAGCAGCGTAGGAGTAATTGGAAACACCATATATTTT.

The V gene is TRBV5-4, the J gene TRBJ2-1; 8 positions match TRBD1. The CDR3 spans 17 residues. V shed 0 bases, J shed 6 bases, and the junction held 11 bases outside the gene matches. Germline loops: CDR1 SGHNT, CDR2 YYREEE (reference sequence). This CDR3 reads CASSLGMVQGAGNEQFF. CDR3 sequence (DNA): TGTGCCAGCAGCTTGGGTATGGTGCAGGGGGCGGGCAATGAGCAGTTCTTC.

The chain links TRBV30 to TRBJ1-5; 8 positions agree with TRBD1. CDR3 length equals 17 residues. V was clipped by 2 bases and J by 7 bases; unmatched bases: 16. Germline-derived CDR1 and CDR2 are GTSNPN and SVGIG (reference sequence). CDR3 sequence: CAWSLRPGQVSEQPQHF. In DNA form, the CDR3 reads TGTGCCTGGAGTCTCCGACCGGGACAGGTTTCGGAACAGCCCCAGCATTTT.

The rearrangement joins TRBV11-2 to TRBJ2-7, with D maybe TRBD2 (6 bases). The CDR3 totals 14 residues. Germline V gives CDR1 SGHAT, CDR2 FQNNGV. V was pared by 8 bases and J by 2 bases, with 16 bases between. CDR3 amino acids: CASPPPGRAYEQYF. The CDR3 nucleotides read TGTGCCAGCCCTCCCCCCGGGAGAGCCTACGAGCAGTACTTC.

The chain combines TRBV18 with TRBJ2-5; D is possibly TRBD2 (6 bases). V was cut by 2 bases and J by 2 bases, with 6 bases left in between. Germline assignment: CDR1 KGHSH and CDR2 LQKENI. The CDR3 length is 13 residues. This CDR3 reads CASSPGLQETQYF. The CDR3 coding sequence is TGTGCCAGCTCACCAGGACTACAAGAGACCCAGTACTTC.

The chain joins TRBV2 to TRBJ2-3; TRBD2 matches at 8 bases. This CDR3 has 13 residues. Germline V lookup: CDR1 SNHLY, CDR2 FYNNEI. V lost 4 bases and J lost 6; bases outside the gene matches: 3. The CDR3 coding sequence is TGTGCCAGCAGTGCGGGGGGGGGCGATACGCAGTATTTT. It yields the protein CASSAGGGDTQYF. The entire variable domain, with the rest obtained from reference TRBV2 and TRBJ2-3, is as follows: EPEVTQTPSHQVTQMGQEVILRCVPISNHLYFYWYRQILGQKVEFLVSFYNNEISEKSEIFDDQFSVERPDGSNFTLKIRSTKLEDSAMYFCASSAGGGDTQYFGPGTRLTVL.